The rows below give T cell receptor beta chains drawn from one sample of a study of T cells after yellow fever vaccination. MiXCR was run by TCRdb on the 5' RACE reads, yielding one entry per CDR3 protein. The data show fewer than 100,000 distinct CDR3 sequences, about 8.8% seen once. The material sequenced was CD8+ T cells not binding an NS4B(214-222) dextramer, sorted from PBMCs, taken less than 18 days after the first yellow fever vaccination. These receptors all stem from a man between 18 and 29 years old who received the YFV17D yellow fever vaccine. CDR3s include the opening cysteine and the closing phenylalanine or tryptophan. A D gene is named only where the DNA matches it firmly. Clone size is shown for a subset of rows, as once, few, many or a class of expanded clone.

-	TRBV18	-	TRBJ2-4	CASSPGGILAKNIQYF	TGTGCCAGCTCACCAGGCGGAATACTAGCCAAAAACATTCAGTACTTC
-	TRBV5-6	-	TRBJ1-4	CASSLIGAEKLFF	TGTGCCAGCAGCTTAATAGGGGCTGAAAAACTGTTTTTT
-	TRBV5-1	-	TRBJ1-5	CASRTRPRHSNQPQHF	TGCGCCAGCAGGACAAGACCGCGGCATAGCAATCAGCCCCAGCATTTT
-	TRBV4-2	many	TRBJ2-7	CASSQDMDPRDEQYF	TGTGCCAGCAGCCAAGACATGGACCCCAGGGACGAGCAGTACTTC
-	TRBV29-1	few	TRBJ2-1	CSAMDSSSYNEQFF	TGCAGCGCCATGGACAGCAGCTCCTACAATGAGCAGTTCTTC
-	TRBV14	few	TRBJ2-1	CASSQTSSYNEQFF	TGTGCCAGCAGCCAGACTAGCTCCTACAATGAGCAGTTCTTC
TRBD1	TRBV7-7	-	TRBJ2-7	CASSPGGVYEQYF	TGTGCCAGCAGCCCAGGGGGAGTCTACGAGCAGTACTTC
TRBD2	TRBV2	few	TRBJ2-5	CASNSASGGAQETQYF	TGTGCCAGCAATTCGGCTAGCGGGGGGGCGCAGGAGACCCAGTACTTC
-	TRBV5-1	-	TRBJ2-7	CVSSRGKGGTIYEQYF	TGCGTCAGCAGCCGGGGCAAGGGGGGCACCATCTACGAGCAGTACTTC
-	TRBV3-1	many	TRBJ2-7	CASSQEGVLGNEQYF	TGTGCCAGCAGTCAGGAGGGGGTTCTAGGAAACGAGCAGTACTTC
-	TRBV27	-	TRBJ2-3	CASSIGTDTQYF	TGTGCCAGCAGTATTGGGACAGATACGCAGTATTTT
-	TRBV10-3	-	TRBJ2-2	CAISDAGEGAGELFF	TGTGCCATCAGTGATGCAGGGGAAGGCGCCGGGGAGCTGTTTTTT
-	TRBV7-6	-	TRBJ1-4	CASSPVREKLFF	TGTGCCAGCAGCCCCGTCCGGGAAAAACTGTTTTTT
-	TRBV7-8	few	TRBJ2-2	CASSLEIRAVELFF	TGTGCCAGCAGCCTAGAAATCCGGGCGGTTGAGCTGTTTTTT
-	TRBV12-3/TRBV12-4	few	TRBJ1-1	CASSLQGGEAFF	TGTGCCAGCAGTCTTCAAGGTGGTGAAGCTTTCTTT
-	TRBV5-1	many	TRBJ2-3	CASSPRGVSTDTQYF	TGCGCCAGCAGCCCCAGGGGTGTTAGTACAGATACGCAGTATTTT
TRBD2	TRBV20-1	-	TRBJ2-1	CSARRLAGNEQFF	TGCAGTGCTAGACGGCTAGCGGGAAATGAGCAGTTCTTC
TRBD1	TRBV4-1	-	TRBJ1-1	CASSQWTGENTEAFF	TGCGCCAGCAGCCAATGGACAGGGGAGAACACTGAAGCTTTCTTT
-	TRBV3-1	-	TRBJ1-6	CASTAALYNSPLHF	TGTGCCAGCACCGCAGCTCTCTATAATTCACCCCTCCACTTT
TRBD2	TRBV3-1	few	TRBJ2-3	CASSQDLAGGHTDTQYF	TGTGCCAGCAGCCAAGATCTAGCGGGGGGCCACACAGATACGCAGTATTTT
TRBD1	TRBV5-1	many	TRBJ1-5	CASSPGTGNQPQHF	TGCGCCAGCAGCCCCGGGACAGGCAATCAGCCCCAGCATTTT
-	TRBV27	-	TRBJ2-7	CASSPRGFYEQYF	TGTGCCAGCAGCCCCAGGGGATTCTACGAGCAGTACTTC
-	TRBV9	-	TRBJ1-1	CASSLLSVDGDMNTEAFF	TGTGCCAGCAGCTTGCTTTCGGTGGACGGTGACATGAACACTGAAGCTTTCTTT
TRBD1	TRBV12-3/TRBV12-4	-	TRBJ1-1	CASRGQGMNTEAFF	TGTGCCAGCAGGGGACAGGGAATGAACACTGAAGCTTTCTTT
TRBD2	TRBV7-6	-	TRBJ2-3	CASSRRGDTDTQYF	TGTGCCAGCAGCCGACGGGGGGACACAGATACGCAGTATTTT
-	TRBV5-5	once	TRBJ2-5	CASSSLRYQETQYF	TGTGCCAGCAGCTCCCTCAGGTACCAAGAGACCCAGTACTTC
-	TRBV7-2	-	TRBJ1-5	CASSPSLKFTTGFNSNQPQHF	TGTGCCAGCAGCCCAAGCTTAAAGTTTACTACAGGCTTTAATAGTAATCAGCCCCAGCATTTT
-	TRBV12-5	-	TRBJ2-1	CASGFAGANEQFF	TGTGCTAGTGGTTTCGCAGGGGCGAATGAGCAGTTCTTC
-	TRBV6-2/TRBV6-3	many	TRBJ2-7	CASGASYEQYF	TGTGCCAGCGGGGCGTCCTACGAGCAGTACTTC
TRBD1	TRBV5-1	few	TRBJ2-2	CASSLVGQTNTGELFF	TGCGCCAGCAGCTTGGTGGGACAGACGAACACCGGGGAGCTGTTTTTT
TRBD2	TRBV7-6	few	TRBJ2-3	CASSPQFSGGTTDTQYF	TGTGCCAGCAGCCCCCAATTTAGCGGGGGGACCACAGATACGCAGTATTTT
-	TRBV7-9	-	TRBJ1-4	CASSLGKVLFF	TGTGCCAGCAGCTTAGGAAAGGTCCTGTTTTTT
-	TRBV27	few	TRBJ2-5	CASRGRETQYF	TGTGCCAGCAGGGGTCGGGAGACCCAGTACTTC
-	TRBV12-3/TRBV12-4	-	TRBJ2-1	CAGSLNEQFF	TGTGCCGGCAGTTTGAATGAGCAGTTCTTC
TRBD1	TRBV7-9	few	TRBJ2-1	CASSQGQGIGNEQFF	TGTGCCAGCAGCCAGGGACAGGGAATTGGCAATGAGCAGTTCTTC
-	TRBV20-1	many	TRBJ1-2	CSLRLANYGYTF	TGCAGTCTACGGTTAGCTAACTATGGCTACACCTTC
-	TRBV4-3	few	TRBJ1-6	CASSQRGHWNSPLHF	TGCGCCAGCAGCCAAAGGGGACATTGGAATTCACCCCTCCACTTT
TRBD2	TRBV19	few	TRBJ2-2	CASTTGGAANTGELFF	TGTGCCAGTACGACCGGGGGGGCCGCGAACACCGGGGAGCTGTTTTTT
-	TRBV6-2/TRBV6-3	-	TRBJ1-5	CASSYIAGEGDQPQHF	TGTGCCAGCAGTTACATCGCGGGGGAGGGAGATCAGCCCCAGCATTTT
-	TRBV6-4	many	TRBJ2-1	CASSEGSLYNEQFF	TGTGCCAGCAGTGAAGGGAGTTTATACAATGAGCAGTTCTTC
-	TRBV10-2	many	TRBJ2-1	CASSQGSHNEQFF	TGCGCCAGCAGCCAGGGTTCGCACAATGAGCAGTTCTTC
-	TRBV29-1	many	TRBJ2-2	CSVEDLGRESTGELFF	TGCAGCGTTGAAGATCTTGGCAGGGAGAGCACCGGGGAGCTGTTTTTT
-	TRBV5-1	-	TRBJ1-1	CASSFKNTEAFF	TGCGCCAGCAGCTTCAAGAACACTGAAGCTTTCTTT